This T cell receptor (beta chain) was sequenced for a study of T-cell memory formation after mild COVID-19. Across the study: TCR clusters were largely donor specific.

The authors produced TCR alpha and TCR beta cDNA libraries with sample barcodes and UMIs by 5'RACE using constant-segment primers. TCRdb re-analysed the 5' RACE reads in MiXCR, keeping a single row per CDR3 protein. Among 380,000 or so distinct CDR3 sequences listed, about an eighth were seen once. In the case of this clonotype: What it binds is not known.

CDR1 and CDR2 (germline): SGHVS, FQNEAQ. CDR3 length: 18 amino acids. V gave up 5 bases and J gave up 5 bases; unmatched junction bases: 12. Whole-study results and caveats: Researchers found some responding clones in pre-infection memory, a sign that cross-reactive memory joined. Those CD4+ clones that contracted were mainly in CM and EM (CD8+ ones in EMRA).

Sequencing used PBMCs or a T cell subset sorted from them (not recorded which). This chain uses TRBV7-8 with TRBJ2-1; 13 bases are shared with TRBD2. The clonotype originates from a man aged 18 to 30 who had mild COVID-19 (a few samples of this study predate the infection). Cell type and time point are not known. The CDR3 protein is CASSPRLAGGIRDNEQFF. CDR3 DNA: TGTGCCAGCAGCCCAAGACTAGCGGGGGGCATCAGGGACAATGAGCAGTTCTTC.